This entry concerns a single TCR beta chain. The sample originates from a study of blood T cell repertoires in COVID-19. Study overall: T cells, B-cell-depleted T cells, or PBMCs supplied cDNA or gDNA.

Per the original methods: Counts of nucleated cells, estimated from reference gene primer amplification, were obtained. Repertoires were generated with immunoSEQ multiplex PCR, while TCRdb's copy carries only in-frame clones and drops some. The V and J calls and clone size are taken from that table; D and trimming were inferred from the DNA. Of some 290,000 clones in the sample, about nine tenths are singletons; the top ten hold roughly 2%. Trimming stripped 3 bases from V and 7 bases from J, with 21 bases between. This CDR3 spans 17 amino acids. The germline gives CDR1 KGHSH, CDR2 LQKENI. This rearrangement joins TRBV18 to TRBJ1-4; possible D gene TRBD1, 6 bases. The origin of this receptor is a woman in her forties or fifties who had recovered from COVID-19. Sequenced: peripheral blood. CDR3 DNA: TGTGCCAGCTCACCTATACCCCAGGGGCAAGGGGTTGAAAAACTGTTTTTT. Its protein is CASSPIPQGQGVEKLFF.